Described below is a single T cell receptor (beta chain) sequence and its context. This entry comes from a study of blood T cell repertoires in COVID-19. Background on the study: Material from acute and convalescent COVID-19 was sourced from the United States, Italy and Spain. PBMCs, B-cell-depleted T cells, or T cells provided the cDNA or gDNA that made up the material.

This CDR3 is built from 12 residues. Trimming left V 6 bases short and J 4 bases short, with 7 bases between. Per germline, CDR1 SNHLY and CDR2 FYNNEI. Authors' methods: Reference gene primer amplification gave nucleated cell count estimates. Clones were read by immunoSEQ multiplex PCR, and TCRdb kept only the in-frame ones, dropping some. The DNA gave D and trimming, while V, J and clone size come from that table. This repertoire shows roughly 110,000 clones, around 86% found once; its top ten account for roughly 7.7%. Sequencing was done on a sample of peripheral blood. This clonotype originated in a man aged 70-80 years with acute or convalescent COVID-19. The chain carries TRBV2 and TRBJ1-5; no clear D. CDR3 protein: CASSQNNQPQHF. DNA for the CDR3: TGTGCCAGCAGCCAGAATAATCAGCCCCAGCATTTT.